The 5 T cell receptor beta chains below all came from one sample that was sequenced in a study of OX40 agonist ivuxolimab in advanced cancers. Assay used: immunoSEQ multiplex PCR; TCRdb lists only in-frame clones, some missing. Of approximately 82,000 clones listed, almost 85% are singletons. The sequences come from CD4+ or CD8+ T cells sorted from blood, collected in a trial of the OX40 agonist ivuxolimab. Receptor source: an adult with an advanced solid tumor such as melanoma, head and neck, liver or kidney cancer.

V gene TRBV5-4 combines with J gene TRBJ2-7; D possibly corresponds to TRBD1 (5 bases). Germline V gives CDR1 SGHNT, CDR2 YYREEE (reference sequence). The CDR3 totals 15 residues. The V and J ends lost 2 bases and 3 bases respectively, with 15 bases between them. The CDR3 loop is CASSLRGLSGYEQYF. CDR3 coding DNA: TGTGCCAGCAGCTTAAGGGGATTAAGTGGCTACGAGCAGTACTTC.

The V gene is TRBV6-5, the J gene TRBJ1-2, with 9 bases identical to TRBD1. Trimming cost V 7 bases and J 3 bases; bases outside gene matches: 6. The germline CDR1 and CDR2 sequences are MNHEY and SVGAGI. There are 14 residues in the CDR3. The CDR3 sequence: CASTQGTGHYGYTF. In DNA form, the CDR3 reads TGTGCCAGCACTCAAGGGACAGGGCACTATGGCTACACCTTC.

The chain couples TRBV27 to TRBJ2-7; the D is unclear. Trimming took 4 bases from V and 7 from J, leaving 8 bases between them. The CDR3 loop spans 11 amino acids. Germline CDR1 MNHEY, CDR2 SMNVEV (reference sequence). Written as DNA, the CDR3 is TGTGCCAGCAGTTATAAGCTAGAGCAGTACTTC. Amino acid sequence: CASSYKLEQYF.

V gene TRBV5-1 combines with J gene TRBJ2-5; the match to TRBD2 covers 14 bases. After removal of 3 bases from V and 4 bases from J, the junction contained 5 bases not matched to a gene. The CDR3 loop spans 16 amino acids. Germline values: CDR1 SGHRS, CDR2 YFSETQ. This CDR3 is CASSSGLAGGRETQYF. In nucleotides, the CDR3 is TGCGCCAGCAGCTCAGGACTAGCGGGAGGACGAGAGACCCAGTACTTC.

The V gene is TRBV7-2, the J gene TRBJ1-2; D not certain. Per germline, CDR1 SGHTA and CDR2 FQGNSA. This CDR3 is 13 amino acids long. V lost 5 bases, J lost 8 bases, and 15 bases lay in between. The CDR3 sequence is CASSVLATKGYTF. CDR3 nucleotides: TGTGCCAGCAGCGTCCTAGCTACTAAGGGCTACACCTTC.